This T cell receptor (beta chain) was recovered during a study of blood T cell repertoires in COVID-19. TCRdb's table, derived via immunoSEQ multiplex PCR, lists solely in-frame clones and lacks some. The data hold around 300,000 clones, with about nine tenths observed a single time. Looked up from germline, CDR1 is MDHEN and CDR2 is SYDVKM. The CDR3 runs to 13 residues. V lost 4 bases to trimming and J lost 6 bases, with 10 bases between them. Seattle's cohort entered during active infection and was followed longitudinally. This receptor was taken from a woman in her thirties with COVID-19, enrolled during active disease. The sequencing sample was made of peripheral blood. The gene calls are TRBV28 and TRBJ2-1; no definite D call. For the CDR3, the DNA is TGTGCCAGCAGTTCCCCGGTCCCCAATGAGCAGTTCTTC. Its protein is CASSSPVPNEQFF.